These T cell receptor beta chains were read from a single sample in a study of control samples from healthy donors and cancer patients. Only in-frame clones appear in the TCRdb table, and some are missing; sequencing was by immunoSEQ multiplex PCR. The repertoire holds 130,000 or so clones, with about 93% as singletons. The sample comprised blood. All receptors derive from a man aged 35 to 55 in good health. CDR3s include the opening cysteine and the closing phenylalanine or tryptophan. D genes are given only for firm matches. Expanded clones are given a class, and other clones once, few, many or no size at all.

j_gene,abundance,v_gene,d_gene,CDR3nt,CDR3aa
TRBJ1-1,.,TRBV3-1/TRBV3-2,TRBD1,TGTGCCAGCAGCCAAGGCGGGGACAGGGGCACTGAAGCTTTCTTT,CASSQGGDRGTEAFF
TRBJ1-4,.,TRBV7-6,.,TGTGCCAGCAGCTGGAGGTTGATTGGCGGAGAGGAACTGTTTTTT,CASSWRLIGGEELFF
TRBJ1-2,.,TRBV18,.,TGTGCCAGCTCACAATCCGGGCCCCAATATGGCTACACCTTC,CASSQSGPQYGYTF
TRBJ2-1,.,TRBV5-4,.,TGTGCCAGCAGCTCACGACGGAGCTCCTACAATGAGCAGTTCTTC,CASSSRRSSYNEQFF
TRBJ1-1,.,TRBV18,TRBD1,TGTGCCAGCTCACGGGACAGTGCCACTGAAGCTTTCTTT,CASSRDSATEAFF
TRBJ2-1,.,TRBV4-1,.,TGCGCCAGCAGCCAAGAAAGGCCACCTGCTTTCGATGAGCAGTTCTTC,CASSQERPPAFDEQFF
TRBJ2-3,.,TRBV7-3,TRBD2,TGTGCCAGCAGCCCTGGGTCCGGGACTAGCGGGACAGATACGCAGTATTTT,CASSPGSGTSGTDTQYF
TRBJ2-1,.,TRBV11-2,.,TGTGCCAGCAGCTTGTCGTTCCAGGACAATGAGCAGTTCTTC,CASSLSFQDNEQFF
TRBJ1-5,once,TRBV3-1/TRBV3-2,.,TGTGCCAGCAGCCAGTCGGCGGGAAATCAGCCCCAGCATTTT,CASSQSAGNQPQHF
TRBJ1-1,.,TRBV12-5,.,TGTGCTAGTGGTTTGGGACAAACTGAAGCTTTCTTT,CASGLGQTEAFF
TRBJ2-1,.,TRBV11-3,TRBD1,TGTGCCAGCAGCTTAGGTCCGGGACAGGGTTACAATGAGCAGTTCTTC,CASSLGPGQGYNEQFF
TRBJ2-3,.,TRBV11-3,TRBD2,TGTGCCAGCAGCTCGCGGGGAGCGGGGATGGGCACAGATACGCAGTATTTT,CASSSRGAGMGTDTQYF
TRBJ1-3,.,TRBV28,.,TGTGCCAGCTTGAGGACAGACGGAAACACCATATATTTT,CASLRTDGNTIYF
TRBJ1-2,.,TRBV29-1,TRBD1,TGCAGCGTTCTTCCAGGGGGCCATGGCTACACCTTC,CSVLPGGHGYTF
TRBJ2-1,.,TRBV18,.,TGTGCCAGCTCACTTCAGACAGGATACAATGAGCAGTTCTTC,CASSLQTGYNEQFF
TRBJ2-2,.,TRBV5-6,TRBD2,TGTGCCAGCAGCCCTGCGGGGGAAATTGCCGGGGAGCTGTTTTTT,CASSPAGEIAGELFF
TRBJ1-2,once,TRBV6-5,.,TGTGCCACCTGGGGAAGTGGCTACACCTTC,CATWGSGYTF
TRBJ1-1,.,TRBV9,.,TGTGCCAGCAGCCCGTACGGAGGGCAGCCCACTGAAGCTTTCTTT,CASSPYGGQPTEAFF
TRBJ2-2,.,TRBV7-9,.,TGTGCCAGCAGCTTAGCGCGCACCGGGGAGCTGTTTTTT,CASSLARTGELFF
TRBJ2-1,.,TRBV30,TRBD1,TGTGCCTGGAGTGAGGGACAGAGATACAATGAGCAGTTCTTC,CAWSEGQRYNEQFF
TRBJ1-1,.,TRBV5-1,TRBD1,TGCGCCAGCAGCTTGGGGGACAGCTGGAACACTGAAGCTTTCTTT,CASSLGDSWNTEAFF
TRBJ2-3,.,TRBV7-6,.,TGTGCCAGCAGCCCTCGTCTATTCACAGATACGCAGTATTTT,CASSPRLFTDTQYF
TRBJ1-4,.,TRBV4-1,.,TGCGCCAGCAGCCAAGAACCCTCTATGCTAAATGAAAAACTGTTTTTT,CASSQEPSMLNEKLFF
TRBJ1-1,.,TRBV19,TRBD1,TGTGCCAGTCAGGACAGGAAGGGGACTGAAGCTTTCTTT,CASQDRKGTEAFF
TRBJ1-6,.,TRBV5-1,.,TGCGCCAGCAGCTTGGGGCAGGGTAATTATTCACCCCTCCACTTT,CASSLGQGNYSPLHF
TRBJ2-7,.,TRBV2,.,TGTGCCAGCAATACAGCCTACGAGCAGTACTTC,CASNTAYEQYF
TRBJ1-2,once,TRBV9,.,TGTGCCAGCAGCGTCACAACAGGCCTCCGCGGTAACTATGGCTACACCTTC,CASSVTTGLRGNYGYTF
TRBJ1-1,.,TRBV3-1/TRBV3-2,.,TGTGCCAGCAGCCAAGATCTACAGCCGAACACTGAAGCTTTCTTT,CASSQDLQPNTEAFF
TRBJ2-6,.,TRBV7-9,.,TGTGCCAGCAGCACCCGATCCGTCCTCTCTGGGGCCAACGTCCTGACTTTC,CASSTRSVLSGANVLTF
TRBJ1-4,.,TRBV5-1,.,TGCGCCAGCAGCACCCTCGGGCCGGAGTTTAATGAAAAACTGTTTTTT,CASSTLGPEFNEKLFF
TRBJ1-4,few,TRBV6-5,.,TGTGCCAGCAGTCATGACAGGCGAAAACTGTTTTTT,CASSHDRRKLFF
TRBJ1-5,.,TRBV10-2,.,TGCGCCAGCAGTGAAGGCAGGGCTGGGAATCAGCCCCAGCATTTT,CASSEGRAGNQPQHF
TRBJ2-3,.,TRBV7-9,.,TGTGCCAGCAGCGACGGACGGTCTAGCACAGATACGCAGTATTTT,CASSDGRSSTDTQYF
TRBJ2-3,.,TRBV5-1,.,TGCGCCAGCAGCATCGGACCCCGAGGGGATACGCAGTATTTT,CASSIGPRGDTQYF
TRBJ1-6,once,TRBV6-5,.,TGTGCCAGCAGTTACAGAGGGTTGCGAATTTCACCCCTCCACTTT,CASSYRGLRISPLHF
TRBJ1-2,.,TRBV6-5,.,TGTGCCAGCAGTTGGAGGGGGGGCTACACCTTC,CASSWRGGYTF
TRBJ1-1,few,TRBV5-1,.,TGCGCCAGCAGCAGTTGGGACAAGAACACTGAAGCTTTCTTT,CASSSWDKNTEAFF
TRBJ2-2,.,TRBV7-8,.,TGTGCCAGCAGCCCCCACTTTGAGGAGCTGTTTTTT,CASSPHFEELFF
TRBJ2-1,.,TRBV21-1,.,TGTGCCAGCAGCAATACCTGCCCGGGGGCAGCCAAGTCCTACAATGAGCAGTTCTTC,CASSNTCPGAAKSYNEQFF